This TCR beta chain was profiled in a study of blood T cell repertoires in COVID-19. Whole-study context: Both acute and convalescent COVID-19 samples were obtained from the United States, Italy and Spain. PBMCs, B-cell-depleted T cells, or T cells provided the cDNA or gDNA that made up the material.

Per the authors' pipeline: Cell counts per sample came from amplifying reference gene primers. The table came from immunoSEQ multiplex PCR; TCRdb's copy has only in-frame clones and leaves some out. From that table come the V and J calls and clone size; the DNA was used to work out D and trimming. Among approximately 120,000 clones listed, approximately 90% were seen once. Germline CDR1 and CDR2: SEHNR and FQNEAQ (reference sequence). The CDR3 has 16 residues. With 5 bases clipped from V and 3 bases from J, the junction kept 8 bases outside the gene matches. The TCR sequence derives from a human donor in a cohort sampled during active COVID-19. The chain is built from TRBV7-9 and TRBJ2-3; 10 bases map to TRBD1. Specimen: peripheral blood. Here the CDR3 DNA reads TGTGCCAGCAGCCCTCAGACAGGGGGCAGGACAGATACGCAGTATTTT. It is translated as CASSPQTGGRTDTQYF.